One and the same sample provided the 14 T cell receptor beta chains below, sequenced in a study of cytomegalovirus exposure and HLA in healthy donors. Profiled with immunoSEQ multiplex PCR; TCRdb holds only in-frame clones, not every one. In the table there are 60,000 to 65,000 clones, almost 97% of which are singletons. Sequencing was done on a sample of PBMCs. The receptors originated from a young woman in good health and CMV-seronegative.

V gene TRBV28 combines with J gene TRBJ2-7; tentatively, D is TRBD2 (5 bases). Trimming removed 3 bases from V and 7 bases from J, with 16 bases in between. Germline V gene data show CDR1 as MDHEN and CDR2 as SYDVKM. There are 14 residues in the CDR3. CDR3 in amino acids: CASSLMGATLEQYF. As DNA, the CDR3 is TGTGCCAGCAGTTTGATGGGAGCCACCTTGGAGCAGTACTTC.

The chain uses TRBV9 and TRBJ2-7; 15 bases agree with TRBD2. V dropped 4 bases and J dropped 6; count of bases not matched to a gene: 8. The CDR3 spans 16 residues. Germline CDR1 and CDR2: SGDLS and YYNGEE. CDR3 loop: CASSRVGTSGGIEQYF. The CDR3 region has the DNA TGTGCCAGCAGCCGAGTAGGGACTAGCGGGGGGATCGAGCAGTACTTC.

V usage is TRBV19 and J usage is TRBJ2-3, with D unclear. Trimming cost V 1 base and J 5 bases, with 13 bases left between them. This CDR3 has 15 amino acids. Germline assignment: CDR1 LNHDA and CDR2 SQIVND (reference sequence). Here the CDR3 DNA reads TGTGCCAGTAGTATAGGGGCACCAACGGTAGATACGCAGTATTTT. This sequence encodes CASSIGAPTVDTQYF.

This chain uses TRBV29-1 with TRBJ2-7; 9 nucleotides line up with TRBD2. CDR1 and CDR2 from the germline V gene are SQVTM and ANQGSEA. The V segment lost 0 bases and the J segment 9 bases; nucleotides outside the gene matches: 9. The CDR3 contains 14 residues. CDR3 in DNA: TGCAGCGTTGAAGAGGCTAGCGGGGCTCTTGTGCAGTACTTC. Amino acid sequence: CSVEEASGALVQYF.

The count of this clone is one. This chain joins TRBV7-9 and TRBJ1-2, with 8 bases that match TRBD1. Germline values: CDR1 SEHNR, CDR2 FQNEAQ (reference sequence). This CDR3 has 15 residues. The V gene end was trimmed by 1 base and the J gene end by 6 bases; junction bases not matched to a gene: 7. CDR3 region: CASSLGTGSVDGYTF. The CDR3 region has the DNA TGTGCCAGCAGCTTAGGGACAGGGAGTGTCGATGGCTACACCTTC.

The V and J genes are TRBV15 and TRBJ2-7; 13 bases line up with TRBD2. J was trimmed by 2 bases and V by 5 bases; bases with no gene match: 6. This CDR3 has 16 amino acids. Germline V gives CDR1 LNHNV, CDR2 YYDKDF (reference sequence). The DNA of the CDR3 is TGTGCCACCAGCCCGGGACTAGCGGGGCGTCCCTACGAGCAGTACTTC. Translating it yields CATSPGLAGRPYEQYF.

The chain uses TRBV7-9 and TRBJ2-5, with D unresolved. The CDR3 consists of 15 residues. Trimming pared 1 base from V and 5 bases from J, leaving 14 bases between. Germline V gives CDR1 SEHNR, CDR2 FQNEAQ (reference sequence). CDR3 DNA: TGTGCCAGCAGCTTAGGGCGGCAGCCCCGGGAGACCCAGTACTTC. Its translation is CASSLGRQPRETQYF.

CDR3 sequence: CASRRQSWEVTDTQYF. The CDR3 nucleotides are TGTGCCAGCAGACGCCAGTCCTGGGAGGTCACAGATACGCAGTATTTT. The genes are TRBV28 and TRBJ2-3; possible D gene TRBD2, 6 bases. V was cut by 6 bases and J by 2 bases, with 18 bases left in between. The CDR3 totals 16 residues. Germline values: CDR1 MDHEN, CDR2 SYDVKM.

The chain recombines TRBV10-3 with TRBJ2-1; D not resolved. Trimming took off 8 bases at V and 2 bases at J, with 7 bases between the two ends. CDR1 ENHRY and CDR2 SYGVKD come from the germline V gene. This CDR3 is 12 amino acids long. CDR3 bases: TGTGCCATCTCTTTCGCCTACAATGAGCAGTTCTTC. This codes for CAISFAYNEQFF.

This clone was observed a handful of times. The genes are TRBV9 and TRBJ2-7, with a possible D match to TRBD2 (5 bases). Germline V CDR1 and CDR2: SGDLS, YYNGEE. Trimming pared 0 bases from V and 7 bases from J, leaving 17 bases between. The CDR3 has 15 residues. This CDR3 reads CASSVGLASPWEQYF. Written as DNA, the CDR3 is TGTGCCAGCAGCGTAGGTTTGGCTAGCCCCTGGGAGCAGTACTTC.

A single count supports this clone. The rearrangement joins TRBV2 to TRBJ1-3; D may be TRBD1 (5 bases). V lost 6 bases, J lost 7 bases, and 22 bases lay in between. Germline V gene lookup returns CDR1 SNHLY and CDR2 FYNNEI. The CDR3 runs 16 residues. The CDR3 sequence: CASRGRLQGKANTIYF. DNA for the CDR3: TGTGCCAGCAGGGGCCGCTTGCAGGGCAAAGCGAACACCATATATTTT.

The gene calls are TRBV7-9 and TRBJ2-7; D possibly corresponds to TRBD2 (5 bases). Germline lookup yields CDR1 SEHNR and CDR2 FQNEAQ (reference sequence). The V and J ends lost 1 base and 3 bases respectively, with 10 bases between them. The CDR3 runs 14 residues. CDR3 loop: CASSLGGGLYEQYF. The CDR3 bases are TGTGCCAGCAGCTTAGGTGGCGGACTCTACGAGCAGTACTTC.

The chain carries TRBV18 and TRBJ1-5; D ambiguous. Germline-derived CDR1 and CDR2 are KGHSH and LQKENI. This CDR3 is built from 16 residues. The V gene lost 4 bases and the J gene lost 2 bases, with 15 bases spanning the gap. In DNA, the CDR3 is TGTGCCAGCTCACTTTTTCTTCCCTTCGGCAATCAGCCCCAGCATTTT. Its protein product is CASSLFLPFGNQPQHF.

This CDR3 reads CAPRVAYEQYF. The CDR3 DNA reads TGTGCCCCACGGGTGGCCTACGAGCAGTACTTC. The chain joins TRBV10-3 to TRBJ2-7; D is unresolved. Germline lookup yields CDR1 ENHRY and CDR2 SYGVKD. Trimming removed 11 bases at V and 2 bases at J, with 10 bases between. The CDR3 contains 11 residues.